The rows below give T cell receptor beta chains drawn from one sample of a study of T cells in Graves' hyperthyroidism and ophthalmopathy. TCRdb re-called the multiplex PCR reads through MiXCR, storing one row per CDR3 protein. The data hold 600,000 to 850,000 distinct CDR3 sequences, with around a sixth observed a single time. The sample comprised blood. These receptors were obtained from a woman aged 45-60 years with Graves' hyperthyroidism that later progressed to Graves' ophthalmopathy. Each CDR3 is given with its conserved first and last residue. D genes are given only for firm matches. Clone size is stated in some rows and not others, as once, few, many or a class when expanded.

clone size	D gene	V gene	J gene	CDR3 DNA	CDR3 protein
many	TRBD2	TRBV7-3	TRBJ2-1	TGTGCCAGCAGCTTAGAGGGACTAGCTTACAATGAGCAGTTCTTC	CASSLEGLAYNEQFF
many	-	TRBV7-2	TRBJ2-1	TGTGCCAGCAGCTCCCCGGACTTGCACCTTGAGCAGTTCTTC	CASSSPDLHLEQFF
many	-	TRBV2	TRBJ2-1	TGTGCCAGCAGGGAGGGGGAAAGGGGTGAGCAGTTCTTC	CASREGERGEQFF
few	-	TRBV7-7	TRBJ2-3	TGTGCTAGCAGCCCCAGGGGGGCAGGGGCAGATACGCAGTATTTT	CASSPRGAGADTQYF
few	-	TRBV5-1	TRBJ1-1	TGTGCCAGCAGCTCCCCGGGACGTTTGAACACTGAAGCTTTCTTT	CASSSPGRLNTEAFF
-	-	TRBV2	TRBJ1-6	TGTGCCAGCTCATCCGGGCCTCGTCGTAGGGTCATAGATTCACCCCTCCACTTT	CASSSGPRRRVIDSPLHF
-	-	TRBV6-4	TRBJ1-1	TGTGCCAGAAACAACTCGGGAGAGAACACTGAAGCTTTCTTT	CARNNSGENTEAFF
few	-	TRBV4-1	TRBJ2-5	TGCGCCAGCAGCCCTTTGGCTTCCTCGGGGTCCCAAGAGACCCAGTACTTC	CASSPLASSGSQETQYF
-	-	TRBV7-2	TRBJ2-7	TGTGCCAGCAGCTTAGCCCCGCGGGACGGCTACGAGCAGTACTTC	CASSLAPRDGYEQYF
-	-	TRBV27	TRBJ1-1	TGTGCCAGCAGGGGTGGGTCAGTTGAAGCTTTCTTT	CASRGGSVEAFF
many	-	TRBV28	TRBJ2-7	TGTGCCAGCAGTCTCTCATCCGGACCCTACGAGCAGTACTTC	CASSLSSGPYEQYF
many	-	TRBV7-2	TRBJ1-2	TGTGCCAGCAGCTCCGGCCGAGGGGGAAGTAGCTACACCTTC	CASSSGRGGSSYTF
few	-	TRBV24-1	TRBJ2-1	TGTGCCACCAGTGACCCGGACAGCTCCTACAATGAGCAGTTCTTC	CATSDPDSSYNEQFF
many	-	TRBV20-1	TRBJ1-1	TGCAGTGCTAGAGATTCGGGCAGGCCGAACACTGAAGCTTTCTTT	CSARDSGRPNTEAFF
few	TRBD1	TRBV18	TRBJ1-1	TGTGCCAGCTCACCAGACTGGGACAGGGGGTTCACTGAAGCTTTCTTT	CASSPDWDRGFTEAFF
many	-	TRBV9	TRBJ2-5	TGTGCCAGCAGCGCGCAGGAAGAGACCCAGTACTTC	CASSAQEETQYF
many	-	TRBV11-2	TRBJ2-7	TGTGCCAGCAGCTTAGCGCTTGGGCCCCAAGTCTCCTACGAGCAGTACTTC	CASSLALGPQVSYEQYF
many	TRBD2	TRBV29-1	TRBJ2-1	TGCAGCGTTTCCCTAGCGGGGATTCACAATGAGCAGTTCTTC	CSVSLAGIHNEQFF
-	-	TRBV9	TRBJ2-1	TGTGCCAGCAGGACCGGGGACACCCCCTACAATGAGCAGTTCTTC	CASRTGDTPYNEQFF
many	-	TRBV11-2	TRBJ1-2	TGTGCCAGCAGTCAAAATTCAGACGGGCCCTTGGTCGATAACTATGGCTACACCTTC	CASSQNSDGPLVDNYGYTF
many	-	TRBV2	TRBJ1-4	TGTGCCAGCAGCTCCCCACGACGGGGAACTAATGAAAAACTGTTTTTT	CASSSPRRGTNEKLFF
many	TRBD2	TRBV29-1	TRBJ2-5	TGCAGCGTTGAACCTAGCGGGGCTCAAGAGACCCAGTACTTC	CSVEPSGAQETQYF
-	-	TRBV4-2	TRBJ1-4	TGTGCCAGCAGCCAAGTGGAGGGAGAAAAACTGTTTTTT	CASSQVEGEKLFF
-	TRBD1	TRBV6-1	TRBJ2-3	TGTGCCAGCATGAGGACAGGGAAAACAGATACGCAGTATTTT	CASMRTGKTDTQYF
-	TRBD1	TRBV24-1	TRBJ1-1	TGTGCCACCAAGGACAGGGTCGACACTGAAGCTTTCTTT	CATKDRVDTEAFF
few	-	TRBV7-9	TRBJ1-1	TGTGCCAGCAGCCCTTCGAGGGGTGAAGCTTTCTTT	CASSPSRGEAFF